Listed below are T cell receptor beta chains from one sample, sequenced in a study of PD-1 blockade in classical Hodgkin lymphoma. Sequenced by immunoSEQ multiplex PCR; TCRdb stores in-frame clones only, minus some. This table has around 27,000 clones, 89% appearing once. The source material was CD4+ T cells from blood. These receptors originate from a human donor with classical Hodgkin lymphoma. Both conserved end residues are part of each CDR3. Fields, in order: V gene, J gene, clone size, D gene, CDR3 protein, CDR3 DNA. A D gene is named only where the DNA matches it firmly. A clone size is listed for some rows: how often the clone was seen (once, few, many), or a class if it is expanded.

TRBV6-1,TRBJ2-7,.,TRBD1,CASSTRQGAYEQYF,TGTGCCAGCAGTACCCGACAGGGGGCCTACGAGCAGTACTTC
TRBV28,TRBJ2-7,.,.,CASSLGVYYEQYF,TGTGCCAGCAGTTTAGGGGTCTACTACGAGCAGTACTTC
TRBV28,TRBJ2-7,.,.,CASNLGVSYEQYF,TGTGCCAGCAATTTAGGAGTGTCCTACGAGCAGTACTTC
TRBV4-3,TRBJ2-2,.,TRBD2,CASSRQLAGGTGELFF,TGCGCCAGCAGCCGCCAACTAGCGGGAGGCACCGGGGAGCTGTTTTTT
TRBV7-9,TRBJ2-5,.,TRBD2,CASSLGASGKGETQYF,TGTGCCAGCAGCTTAGGGGCTAGCGGGAAAGGGGAGACCCAGTACTTC
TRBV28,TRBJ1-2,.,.,CASSPQNYGYTF,TGTGCCAGCAGCCCTCAGAACTATGGCTACACCTTC
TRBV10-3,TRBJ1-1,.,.,CAIRLRENTEAFF,TGTGCCATCAGACTTAGGGAGAACACTGAAGCTTTCTTT
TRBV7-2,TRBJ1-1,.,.,CASSTTGYGGTEAFF,TGTGCCAGCAGCACCACAGGATATGGAGGCACTGAAGCTTTCTTT
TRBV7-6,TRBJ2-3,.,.,CASSLVGGGPDTQYF,TGTGCCAGCAGCTTAGTGGGAGGTGGCCCAGATACGCAGTATTTT
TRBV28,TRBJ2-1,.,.,CASLDYNEQFF,TGTGCCAGCCTAGACTACAATGAGCAGTTCTTC
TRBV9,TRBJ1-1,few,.,CASSVGDRTLGEAFF,TGTGCCAGCAGCGTAGGGGACCGGACACTCGGTGAAGCTTTCTTT
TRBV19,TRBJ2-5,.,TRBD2,CASSIRAGAEGTQYF,TGTGCCAGTAGTATTCGGGCGGGAGCGGAGGGGACCCAGTACTTC
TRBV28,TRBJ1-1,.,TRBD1,CASSNRGRFDEAFF,TGTGCCAGCTCGAACAGGGGGAGGTTTGATGAAGCTTTCTTT
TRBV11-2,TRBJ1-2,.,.,CASSISSGTTFNYGYTF,TGTGCCAGCAGCATCTCGTCCGGGACAACTTTCAACTATGGCTACACCTTC
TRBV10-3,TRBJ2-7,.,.,CAISGHASSYEQYF,TGTGCCATCAGTGGTCACGCCTCCTCCTACGAGCAGTACTTC
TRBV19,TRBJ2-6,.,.,CASSTRGLAGANVLTF,TGTGCCAGTAGTACCCGCGGACTGGCTGGGGCCAACGTCCTGACTTTC
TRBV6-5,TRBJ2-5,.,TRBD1,CASGRTGRETQYF,TGTGCCAGCGGTAGGACAGGGAGGGAGACCCAGTACTTC
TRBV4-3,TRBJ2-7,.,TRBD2,CASSRGLAGGITYEQYF,TGCGCCAGCAGCCGGGGACTAGCGGGAGGGATAACCTACGAGCAGTACTTC
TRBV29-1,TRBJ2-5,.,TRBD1,CSVDGQVETQYF,TGCAGCGTTGACGGACAGGTAGAGACCCAGTACTTC
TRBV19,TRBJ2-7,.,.,CATQGRREQYF,TGTGCCACCCAGGGTCGACGCGAGCAGTACTTC
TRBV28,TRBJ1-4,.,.,CASSSPGGGEKLFF,TGTGCCAGCAGTTCTCCCGGGGGTGGTGAAAAACTGTTTTTT
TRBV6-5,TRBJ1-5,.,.,CASSRSPGAREPQHF,TGTGCCAGCAGTAGATCCCCAGGGGCTCGTGAGCCCCAGCATTTT
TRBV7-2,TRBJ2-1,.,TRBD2,CASSLGLAVSYNEQFF,TGTGCCAGCAGCCTGGGACTAGCGGTGTCCTACAATGAGCAGTTCTTC
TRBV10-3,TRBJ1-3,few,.,CAGAADGLNTIYF,TGTGCCGGCGCAGCGGACGGGTTAAACACCATATATTTT
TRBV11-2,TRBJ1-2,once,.,CASSPDSNYGYTF,TGTGCCAGCAGCCCGGACAGCAACTATGGCTACACCTTC
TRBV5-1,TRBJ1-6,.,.,CASSLVGYGSPLHF,TGCGCCAGCAGCTTGGTTGGGTACGGTTCACCCCTCCACTTT
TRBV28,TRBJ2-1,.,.,CASSLNRETPTKYNEQFF,TGTGCCAGCAGTTTGAATAGGGAGACCCCTACAAAATACAATGAGCAGTTCTTC
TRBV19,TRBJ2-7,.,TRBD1,CASSSTGTVSYEQYF,TGTGCCAGTAGTAGCACCGGGACAGTATCCTACGAGCAGTACTTC
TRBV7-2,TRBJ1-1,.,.,CASSYTQGPEAFF,TGTGCCAGCAGCTATACCCAGGGGCCTGAAGCTTTCTTT
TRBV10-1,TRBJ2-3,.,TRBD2,CASSDMAGGTDTQYF,TGCGCCAGCAGTGATATGGCGGGAGGCACAGATACGCAGTATTTT
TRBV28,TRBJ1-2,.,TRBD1,CASSPGQGYTGYTF,TGTGCCAGCAGTCCGGGACAGGGATATACGGGCTACACCTTC
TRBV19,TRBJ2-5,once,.,CASSVTRDQETQYF,TGTGCCAGTAGTGTCACCCGGGACCAAGAGACCCAGTACTTC
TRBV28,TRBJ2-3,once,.,CASSPGAGAADTQYF,TGTGCCAGCAGCCCGGGGGCGGGAGCCGCAGATACGCAGTATTTT
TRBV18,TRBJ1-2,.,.,CASSTDTNYGYTF,TGTGCCAGCTCAACTGACACCAACTATGGCTACACCTTC
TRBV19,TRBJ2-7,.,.,CASSPLRPVRGTEQYF,TGTGCCAGTAGTCCACTTAGGCCTGTGCGCGGTACCGAGCAGTACTTC
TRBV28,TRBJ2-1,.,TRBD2,CASSLSIAGVNEQFF,TGTGCCAGCAGTTTATCCATAGCGGGAGTGAATGAGCAGTTCTTC
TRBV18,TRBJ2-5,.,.,CASSPNQETQYF,TGTGCCAGCTCACCGAACCAAGAGACCCAGTACTTC
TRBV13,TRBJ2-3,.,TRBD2,CASSGTSGRGQDTQYF,TGTGCCAGCAGTGGGACTAGCGGGAGAGGGCAAGATACGCAGTATTTT
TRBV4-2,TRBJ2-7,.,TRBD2,CASSQVSSGTLFSYEQYF,TGTGCCAGCAGCCAAGTTTCTAGCGGGACGCTCTTCTCCTACGAGCAGTACTTC